This T cell receptor beta chain comes out of a study of shared clonotypes between healthy human individuals. The test was conducted at deep level. Measured with immunoSEQ multiplex PCR; TCRdb has only the in-frame clones, and not every one. The data contain around 1.9 million clones, over 85% of them singletons. CD45RO-negative cells were positively selected for CCR7, leaving out terminally differentiated effector memory CD45RA+ cells. The CDR3 extends over 17 amino acids. V lost 4 bases, J lost 0 bases, and 8 bases stayed unmatched. Germline CDR1 and CDR2: SGHDN and FVKESK. The sequenced sample was naive CD8+ T cells from PBMCs. V gene TRBV14 combines with J gene TRBJ2-7; 11 bases align to TRBD2. This receptor was identified in a man younger than 30 in good health. Some clones in this sample may be carry-over from other donors' samples. The CDR3 bases are TGTGCCAGCAGCCGCCTCGGACTAGCGGGCTACTCCTACGAGCAGTACTTC. It yields the protein CASSRLGLAGYSYEQYF.